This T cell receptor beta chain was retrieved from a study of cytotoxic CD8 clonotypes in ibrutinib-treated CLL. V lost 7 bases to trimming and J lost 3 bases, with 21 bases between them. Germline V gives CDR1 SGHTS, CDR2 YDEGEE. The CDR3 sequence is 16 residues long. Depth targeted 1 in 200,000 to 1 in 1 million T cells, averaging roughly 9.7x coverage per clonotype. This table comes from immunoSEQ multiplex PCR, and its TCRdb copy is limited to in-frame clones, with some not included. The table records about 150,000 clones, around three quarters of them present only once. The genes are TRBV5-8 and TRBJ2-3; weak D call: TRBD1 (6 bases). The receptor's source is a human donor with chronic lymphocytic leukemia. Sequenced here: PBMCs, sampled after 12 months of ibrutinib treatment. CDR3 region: CASSSYQGLRTDTQYF. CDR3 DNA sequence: TGTGCCAGCTCCTCTTATCAGGGGCTCAGGACAGATACGCAGTATTTT. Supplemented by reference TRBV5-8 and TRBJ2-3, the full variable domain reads EAGVTQSPTHLIKTRGQQATLRCSPISGHTSVYWYQQALGLGLQFLLWYDEGEERNRGNFPPRFSGRQFPNYSSELNVNALELEDSALYLCASSSYQGLRTDTQYFGPGTRLTVL.